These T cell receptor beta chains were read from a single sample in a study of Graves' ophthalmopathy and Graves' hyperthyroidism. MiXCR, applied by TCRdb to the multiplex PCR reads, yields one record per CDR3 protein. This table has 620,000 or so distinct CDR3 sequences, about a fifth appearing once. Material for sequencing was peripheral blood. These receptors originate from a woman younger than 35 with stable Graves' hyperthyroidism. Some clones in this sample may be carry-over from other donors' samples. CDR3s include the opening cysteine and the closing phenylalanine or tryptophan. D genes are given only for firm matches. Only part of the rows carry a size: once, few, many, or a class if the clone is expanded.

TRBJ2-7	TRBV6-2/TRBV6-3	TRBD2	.	TGTGCCAGCAGTTCAAGCGGGGGGGCAAGGCAGCAGTACTTC	CASSSSGGARQQYF
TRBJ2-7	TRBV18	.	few	TGTGCCAGCTCACCCCAACCAGGGGTTATTTACGAGCAGTACTTC	CASSPQPGVIYEQYF
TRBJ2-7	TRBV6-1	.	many	TGTGCCAGCAGTCCGCGCTTCCCGGCGAAATCCTACGAGCAGTACTTC	CASSPRFPAKSYEQYF
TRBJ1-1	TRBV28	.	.	TGTGCCAGCGGGAGGCTCTTAAGGGCCACTGAAGCTTTCTTC	CASGRLLRATEAFF
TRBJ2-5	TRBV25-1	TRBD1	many	TGTGCCAGCAGTGAACCCATCATCAGGGGGCGCGAGGAGACCCAGTACTTC	CASSEPIIRGREETQYF
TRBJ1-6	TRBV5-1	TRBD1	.	TGCGCCAGCAGCCTGGACAGGGATTCACACCTCCACTTT	CASSLDRDSHLHF
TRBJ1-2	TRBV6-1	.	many	TGTGCCAGCAAACAGGGTATCTATGGCTACACCTTC	CASKQGIYGYTF
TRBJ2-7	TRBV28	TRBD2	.	TGTGCCAGCACCAGGTCGGGGGGGCGGTACGAGCAGTACTTC	CASTRSGGRYEQYF
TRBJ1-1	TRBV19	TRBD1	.	TGTGCCAGTAGTATTTTGGAGGGGGCGGTCACTGAAGCTTTCTTT	CASSILEGAVTEAFF
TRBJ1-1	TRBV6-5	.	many	TGTGCCAGCACGTATGGGAACACTGAAGCTTTCTTT	CASTYGNTEAFF
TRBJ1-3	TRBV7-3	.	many	TGTGCCAGCAGCCCGGGACTTACTGTCTCTGGAAACACCATATATTTT	CASSPGLTVSGNTIYF
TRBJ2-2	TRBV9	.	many	TGTGCCAGCAGCGTAGAACCCAGACTCACCGGGGAGCTGTTTTTT	CASSVEPRLTGELFF
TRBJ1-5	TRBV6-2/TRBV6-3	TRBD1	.	TGTGCCACTGGACAGGGAAAACACCAGCCCCAGCATTTT	CATGQGKHQPQHF
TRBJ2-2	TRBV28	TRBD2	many	TGTGCCAGCAACTCTCCCGCGACTAGCGGGAGAACCGGGGAGCTGTTTTTT	CASNSPATSGRTGELFF
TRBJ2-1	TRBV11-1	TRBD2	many	TGTGCCAGCAGGCCTCCGGGACTAGCGGACAATGAGCAGTTCTTC	CASRPPGLADNEQFF
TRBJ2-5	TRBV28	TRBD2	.	TGTGCCAGCAGTTTATTGCGGGGGGCCGGGGCCCTAAGAGACTTC	CASSLLRGAGALRDF
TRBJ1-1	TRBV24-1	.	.	TGTGCCACCAGTGATTCATCGGACTGGGGGACTGAAGCTTTCTTT	CATSDSSDWGTEAFF
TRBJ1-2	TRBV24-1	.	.	TGTGCCACCAGTGATTTGAACTCCTTAGGGGGCTACACCTTC	CATSDLNSLGGYTF
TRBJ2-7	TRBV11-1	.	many	TGTGCCAGCAGCTTAGCGCTAAATAGCGTTACATACGAGCAGTACTTC	CASSLALNSVTYEQYF
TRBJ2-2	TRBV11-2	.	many	TGTGCCAGCAGCCAGTTTCAGGGGAACACCGGGGAGCTGTTTTTT	CASSQFQGNTGELFF
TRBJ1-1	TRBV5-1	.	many	TGCGCCAGCAGCGGGCAGGGGTGGACTGAAGCTTTCTTT	CASSGQGWTEAFF
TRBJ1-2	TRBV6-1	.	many	TGTGCCAGCAGAAACAGGGACTATGGCTACACCTTC	CASRNRDYGYTF
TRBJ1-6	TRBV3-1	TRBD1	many	TGTGCCAGCAGCCCTAGGGACAGGGGCGCGAGTTCACCCCTCCACTTT	CASSPRDRGASSPLHF
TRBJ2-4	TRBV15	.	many	TGTGCCACCAGCAGAGCAACGGGCACATTGGCCAAAAACATTCAGTACTTC	CATSRATGTLAKNIQYF
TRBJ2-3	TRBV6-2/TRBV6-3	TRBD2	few	TGTGCCAGCATTGCTCTAGCGGGGATACAAAACGCAGATACGCAGTATTTT	CASIALAGIQNADTQYF
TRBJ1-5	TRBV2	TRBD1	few	TGTGCCAGCGGCCGGACAGGGGAGAATCAGCCCCAGCATTTT	CASGRTGENQPQHF
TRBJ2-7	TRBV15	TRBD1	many	TGTGCCACCAGCGACAGGGGCGGCCGGGACGAGCAGTACTTC	CATSDRGGRDEQYF
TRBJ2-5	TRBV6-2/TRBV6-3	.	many	TGTGCCAGCAGTGACGAAGAGACCCAGTACTTC	CASSDEETQYF
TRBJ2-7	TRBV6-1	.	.	TGTGCCAGCATTGATGGGGCTCACGGCGAGCAGTACTTC	CASIDGAHGEQYF
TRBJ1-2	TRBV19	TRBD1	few	TGTGCCAGCCGACAGGGGAATGGCTACACCTTC	CASRQGNGYTF
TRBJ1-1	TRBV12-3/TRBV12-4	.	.	TGTGCCAGCAGGGAGGACTTTGAAGCTTTCTTT	CASREDFEAFF
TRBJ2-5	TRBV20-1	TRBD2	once	TGCAGTGCCAACCGGGGGGGAGAGACCCAGTACTTC	CSANRGGETQYF
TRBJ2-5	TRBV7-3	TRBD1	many	TGTGCCAGCAGCCCCGGACAGGGCGGGATGGGAGAGACCCAGTACTTC	CASSPGQGGMGETQYF
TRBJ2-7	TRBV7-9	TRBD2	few	TGTGCCAGCAGCTCGGGGGGGAACTCCGGGTACGAGCAGTACTTC	CASSSGGNSGYEQYF
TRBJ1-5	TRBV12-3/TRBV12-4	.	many	TGTGCCAGCAGCCCTACCCCAGGTAGCAATCAGCCCCAGCATTTT	CASSPTPGSNQPQHF
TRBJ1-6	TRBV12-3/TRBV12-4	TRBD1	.	TGTGCCAGCAGCCTCCCGGGACAGGGCCACAGATGCGATTCACCCCTCCACTTT	CASSLPGQGHRCDSPLHF
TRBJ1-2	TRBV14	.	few	TGTGCCAGCAGCCAAAGCCCAAGGGGCAGGGACTACGGCTACACCTTC	CASSQSPRGRDYGYTF
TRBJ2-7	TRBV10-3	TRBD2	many	TGTGCCATCAGTGATGCGGGGGGGGCCCGGGAGCAGTACTTC	CAISDAGGAREQYF
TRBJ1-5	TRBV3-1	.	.	TGTGCCAGCAGCCAAGATTTGGGGACAAAAGCTGGCAATCAGCCCCAGCATTTT	CASSQDLGTKAGNQPQHF
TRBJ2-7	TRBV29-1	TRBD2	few	TGTAGCGTCACACTAGCGGGAGACACCTCGATCACGGGGGAGCAGTACTTC	CSVTLAGDTSITGEQYF
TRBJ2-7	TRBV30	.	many	TGTGCCTGGAGTGTACTTTACGAGCAGTACTTC	CAWSVLYEQYF
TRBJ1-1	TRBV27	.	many	TGTGCCAGCAGTTTCAGGGACCGCACTGAAGCTTTCTTT	CASSFRDRTEAFF
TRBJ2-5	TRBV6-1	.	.	TGTGCCACAGAGGGACAAGAGACCCAGTACTTC	CATEGQETQYF
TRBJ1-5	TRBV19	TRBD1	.	TGTGCCAGTAGTATAGCCCGGACAGGACGGGGGTATAGCAATCAGCCCCAGCATTTT	CASSIARTGRGYSNQPQHF
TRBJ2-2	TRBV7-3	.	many	TGTGCCAGCAGCTTAAGATTCACACTGGGAACCGGGGAGCTGTTTTTT	CASSLRFTLGTGELFF
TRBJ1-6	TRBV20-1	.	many	TGCAGTGCTAGACCAGGCTCCGCGGGCTATAATTCACCCCTCCACTTT	CSARPGSAGYNSPLHF
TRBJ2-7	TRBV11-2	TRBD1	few	TGTGCCAGCAGCTCCTTTGTTTGGGACAGGGGGAATTCGTATGAGCAGTACTTC	CASSSFVWDRGNSYEQYF